This T cell receptor (beta chain) comes out of a study of blood T cell repertoires in COVID-19. Study context: Researchers got acute and convalescent COVID-19 samples from the United States, Italy and Spain.

V was cut by 3 bases and J by 0 bases, with 7 bases left in between. This CDR3 is 14 amino acids long. The germline V gene has CDR1 SGDLS and CDR2 YYNGEE. TCRdb's table, derived via immunoSEQ multiplex PCR, lists solely in-frame clones and lacks some. The sample yields 65,000 to 75,000 clones, approximately 80% seen once. The chain uses TRBV9 and TRBJ2-1; no reliable D call. Sequences were obtained from peripheral blood. This receptor was obtained from a human donor in a cohort sampled during active COVID-19. This CDR3 reads CASSATSSYNEQFF. In DNA, the CDR3 is TGTGCCAGCAGCGCCACAAGCTCCTACAATGAGCAGTTCTTC.